This T cell receptor beta chain was recovered during a study of cytomegalovirus exposure and HLA in healthy donors. There are 14 residues in the CDR3. The J segment lost 4 bases and the V segment lost 2 bases, leaving 6 bases of the junction unmatched. Germline V gene lookup returns CDR1 SGHDT and CDR2 YYEEEE. As for this clone: Other DNA sequences in the same sample also yield this CDR3.

The PCR had 60 Vbeta and 13 Jbeta primers. Profiling relied on immunoSEQ multiplex PCR, and the TCRdb table lists in-frame clones only, not all of them. The sample lists approximately 140,000 clones; approximately 80% were seen once. The clonotype was recovered from a male donor in good health and CMV-seropositive. The chain carries TRBV5-6 and TRBJ2-7; TRBD2 matches 7 bases. The sample consisted of PBMCs. CDR3 region: CASSLGGSAYEQYF. CDR3 sequence (DNA): TGTGCCAGCAGCTTAGGCGGGAGTGCTTACGAGCAGTACTTC.